Below, 12 T cell receptor beta chains from the same sample are listed, as sequenced in a study of blood T cell repertoires in COVID-19. Method: immunoSEQ multiplex PCR; TCRdb's copy keeps in-frame clones and lacks some. Found here are 250,000 to 400,000 clones, 85% of them singletons; the top ten hold about 1.9%. Sequences were obtained from PBMCs or T cells enriched from blood (not recorded which). The origin of the receptors is a woman aged 30 to 39 who had been exposed to COVID-19.

The gene calls are TRBV7-3 and TRBJ1-1; D not resolved. V shed 5 bases and J shed 8 bases, with 15 bases lying between them. Germline lookup yields CDR1 SGHTA and CDR2 FQGTGA. The CDR3 has 13 residues. CDR3 nucleotides: TGTGCCAGCAGCCCCGAGGGCAAATCAGAAGCTTTCTTT. Its protein product is CASSPEGKSEAFF.

The chain couples TRBV3-1 (or the pseudogene TRBV3-2) to TRBJ1-1; 9 bases are a match to TRBD1. The CDR3 has 16 residues. Germline V gene data show CDR1 as LGHDT and CDR2 as YNNKEL (reference sequence). V gave up 0 bases and J gave up 0 bases; unmatched junction bases: 2. CDR3 coding DNA: TGTGCCAGCAGCCAAGACTGGACAGGGGTGAACACTGAAGCTTTCTTT. This encodes CASSQDWTGVNTEAFF.

The chain links TRBV4-2 to TRBJ2-3, with no clear D. Deletions cut 0 bases from V and 5 bases from J, with 6 bases between. The CDR3 has 13 residues. The V gene's germline CDR1 is LGHNA and CDR2 YNFKEQ. DNA for the CDR3: TGTGCCAGCAGCCAAGATTACGGAGATACGCAGTATTTT. Its translation: CASSQDYGDTQYF.

J is TRBJ2-2 and V is TRBV7-8; 8 nucleotides agree with TRBD2. CDR3 length equals 14 residues. Germline CDR1 is SGHVS and CDR2 is FQNEAQ. Unmatched junction bases numbered 6, after V lost 7 bases and J lost 5 bases. CDR3 residues: CASNSGSRTGELFF. CDR3 DNA sequence: TGTGCCAGCAACAGCGGGAGTAGAACCGGGGAGCTGTTTTTT.

This clone has only a few counts. V is TRBV18 and J is TRBJ1-5; 8 nucleotides align to TRBD1. The CDR3 contains 16 residues. Per germline, CDR1 KGHSH and CDR2 LQKENI. V lost 4 bases to trimming and J lost 7 bases; unmatched junction nucleotides: 12. The CDR3 sequence: CASSLGTGRIGQPQHF. CDR3 sequence (DNA): TGTGCCAGCTCACTGGGGACAGGTAGGATAGGCCAGCCCCAGCATTTT.

V usage is TRBV3-1 (or the pseudogene TRBV3-2) and J usage is TRBJ2-7; perhaps TRBD1 as D (5 bases). Germline V gene data show CDR1 as LGHDT and CDR2 as YNNKEL (reference sequence). CDR3 length: 15 amino acids. Trimming stripped 1 base from V and 3 bases from J, with 13 bases between. DNA of the CDR3: TGTGCCAGCAGCCAAGGGGCGGCAGGGATCTACGAGCAGTACTTC. Amino acid sequence: CASSQGAAGIYEQYF.

The chain combines TRBV30 with TRBJ2-1, with D perhaps matching TRBD1 (5 bases). This CDR3 contains 13 residues. V was cut by 4 bases and J by 12 bases, with 19 bases left in between. CDR1 is GTSNPN, CDR2 SVGIG, per germline (reference sequence). CDR3: CAWKDGAGMRQFF. The CDR3, as DNA: TGTGCCTGGAAAGACGGTGCAGGGATGAGGCAGTTCTTC.

A single count supports this clone. V gene TRBV3-1 (or the pseudogene TRBV3-2) combines with J gene TRBJ1-4; D is undetermined. CDR3 length: 12 amino acids. CDR1 is LGHDT and CDR2 is YNNKEL in the germline V gene (reference sequence). Deletions cut 4 bases from V and 3 bases from J, with 3 bases between. The CDR3 nucleotides read TGTGCCAGCAGCCGAGCTAATGAAAAACTGTTTTTT. Its protein product is CASSRANEKLFF.

The rearrangement links TRBV24-1 to TRBJ2-1; possibly TRBD2 for D (6 bases). V lost 10 bases, J lost 10 bases, and 19 bases lay in between. This CDR3 contains 13 residues. From germline, CDR1 is KGHDR and CDR2 SFDVKD. CDR3 sequence reads: CATRLSGVGEQFF. DNA of the CDR3: TGTGCCACTCGCCTTTCGGGGGTAGGGGAGCAGTTCTTC.

This chain connects TRBV5-6 to TRBJ1-1, with a possible D match to TRBD1 (5 bases). The CDR3 runs to 13 residues. CDR1 is SGHDT, CDR2 YYEEEE, per germline. V lost 2 bases and J lost 3, with 8 bases in between. The CDR3, as DNA: TGTGCCAGCAGCTTTATAGGGGACACTGAAGCTTTCTTT. Amino acid sequence: CASSFIGDTEAFF.

V and J are TRBV4-1 and TRBJ2-3; 16 bases align to TRBD2. CDR3 length: 20 residues. Germline CDR1 is MGHRA and CDR2 is YSYEKL. Losses at the gene ends were 0 bases for V and 3 bases for J; bases not matched to a gene: 9. Written as DNA, the CDR3 is TGCGCCAGCAGCCAAGATTACGGGACTAGCGGGAGGGCCATGACAGATACGCAGTATTTT. Its protein is CASSQDYGTSGRAMTDTQYF.

The chain is built from TRBV19 and TRBJ1-5, with 7 bases that match TRBD1. Per the germline V gene, CDR1 is LNHDA and CDR2 is SQIVND (reference sequence). This CDR3 has 17 residues. The junction had 11 bases not matched to a gene; V was cut back by 1 base and J by 5 bases. CDR3: CASSIVTGTVFDQPQHF. The CDR3 DNA sequence: TGTGCCAGTAGTATAGTCACCGGGACAGTCTTCGATCAGCCCCAGCATTTT.